This entry features one T cell receptor beta chain sequence. The data derive from a study of Ad26.COV2.S vaccination and SARS-CoV-2 variants. About the research overall: Intramuscular Ad26.COV2.S at 5x10^10 or 1x10^11 viral particles.

The V gene's germline CDR1 is SNHLY and CDR2 FYNNEI. CDR3 size: 15 residues. The J segment lost 6 bases and the V segment lost 6 bases, leaving 6 bases of the junction unmatched. Using immunoSEQ multiplex PCR, the repertoire was profiled, and TCRdb retains in-frame clones only, with some absent. The sample includes 300,000 to 350,000 clones, 90% of them seen just once. Treatment in this sample: over 15 received Ad26.COV2.S at low or high dose, single or two shots; 5 received placebo; per-sample allocation not given. Samples analyzed were those drawn on day 63 after the first vaccine or placebo injection. The donor's status was that of an adult aged 18-55 years in Boston.

The receptor's source is a person between 18 and 65 years old who received the Ad26.COV2.S COVID-19 vaccine or a placebo. The input for sequencing was peripheral blood, taken in a trial of Ad26.COV2.S vaccine versus placebo. The chain has TRBV2 and TRBJ2-2; 11 nucleotides match TRBD1. The CDR3: CASRDRGLFAGELFF. CDR3 sequence (DNA): TGTGCCAGCAGGGACAGGGGGCTTTTCGCCGGGGAGCTGTTTTTT.